The entry below gives a single T cell receptor (beta chain) sequence along with its context. This CDR3 has 13 amino acids. Trimming removed 5 bases from V and 5 bases from J, with 13 bases in between. CDR1 and CDR2 (germline): SGHAT, FQNNGV. TCRdb's table, derived via immunoSEQ multiplex PCR, lists solely in-frame clones and lacks some. The sample consists of a few million clones, around 95% of them appearing once. This record belongs to a study of shared clonotypes between healthy human individuals. The wider study: Donors were a couple of women and a few men aged 18 to 49.

The clonotype comes from a man younger than 30 in good health. The chain joins TRBV11-2 to TRBJ2-7; D call uncertain. What was sequenced was naive CD4+ T cells sorted from blood. The subset denotes: CD45RA+ positively selected. The DNA for the CDR3 is TGTGCCAGCAGCCCACTTCGCAGGAACGAGCAGTACTTC. It codes for CASSPLRRNEQYF.